Listed below are T cell receptor beta chains from one sample, sequenced in a study of cytomegalovirus exposure and HLA in healthy donors. Repertoires were generated with immunoSEQ multiplex PCR, while TCRdb's copy carries only in-frame clones and drops some. Of 220,000 or so clones in the sample, over 65% were seen once. Sequencing input: PBMCs. The source is a woman aged 18-30 years in good health and CMV-seronegative. CDR3s include the opening cysteine and the closing phenylalanine or tryptophan. The order of the fields is V gene, clone size, J gene, D gene, CDR3 DNA, CDR3 protein. A D gene is named only where the DNA matches it firmly. Size is omitted from some rows. Given values are once, few, many or a class for expanded clones.

v_gene: TRBV18; abundance: .; j_gene: TRBJ2-3; d_gene: TRBD2; CDR3nt: TGTGCCAGCTCCCGGGGACTAGCGTCGAGCACAGATACGCAGTATTTT; CDR3aa: CASSRGLASSTDTQYF
v_gene: TRBV27; abundance: once; j_gene: TRBJ2-5; d_gene: .; CDR3nt: TGTGCCAGCAGTTCATCGCGGGACGGTTGGGAGACCCAGTACTTC; CDR3aa: CASSSSRDGWETQYF
v_gene: TRBV30; abundance: .; j_gene: TRBJ1-5; d_gene: TRBD1; CDR3nt: TGTGCCTGGAGCTACGGACAGGGGTATCAGCCCCAGCATTTT; CDR3aa: CAWSYGQGYQPQHF
v_gene: TRBV15; abundance: few; j_gene: TRBJ1-2; d_gene: .; CDR3nt: TGTGCCACCAGCACCAGTCGGACAGACTATGGCTACACCTTC; CDR3aa: CATSTSRTDYGYTF
v_gene: TRBV6-1; abundance: .; j_gene: TRBJ1-2; d_gene: TRBD1; CDR3nt: TGTGCCAGCAGTGAAGAACAGGGGGCAGGAGGCTACACCTTC; CDR3aa: CASSEEQGAGGYTF
v_gene: TRBV10-3; abundance: .; j_gene: TRBJ1-2; d_gene: .; CDR3nt: TGTGCAACCGGTATAGGTCGGTACTATGGCTACACCTTC; CDR3aa: CATGIGRYYGYTF
v_gene: TRBV9; abundance: .; j_gene: TRBJ2-7; d_gene: TRBD2; CDR3nt: TGTGCCAGCAGCGACCACCCTAGCGGGAACCGCTCCTACGAGCAGTACTTC; CDR3aa: CASSDHPSGNRSYEQYF
v_gene: TRBV6-5; abundance: .; j_gene: TRBJ1-6; d_gene: .; CDR3nt: TGTGCCACCAGGGCCCGCTATAATTCACCCCTCCACTTT; CDR3aa: CATRARYNSPLHF
v_gene: TRBV5-4; abundance: .; j_gene: TRBJ2-5; d_gene: .; CDR3nt: TGTGCCAGCAGCTCCCCGCGGGGCGGGGAGACCCAGTACTTC; CDR3aa: CASSSPRGGETQYF
v_gene: TRBV9; abundance: .; j_gene: TRBJ2-5; d_gene: .; CDR3nt: TGTGCCAGCAGCGGCGGAAGAGCGGGGACCCAGTACTTC; CDR3aa: CASSGGRAGTQYF
v_gene: TRBV19; abundance: .; j_gene: TRBJ1-1; d_gene: .; CDR3nt: TGTGCCAGTAGTTTGACAGAGAACACTGAAGCTTTCTTT; CDR3aa: CASSLTENTEAFF
v_gene: TRBV7-2; abundance: few; j_gene: TRBJ2-5; d_gene: .; CDR3nt: TGTGCCAGCAGCCCTTGGGACTCCTACCAAGAGACCCAGTACTTC; CDR3aa: CASSPWDSYQETQYF
v_gene: TRBV2; abundance: .; j_gene: TRBJ1-5; d_gene: .; CDR3nt: TGTGCCAGCAGCCCCTATGGCAATCAGCCCCAGCATTTT; CDR3aa: CASSPYGNQPQHF
v_gene: TRBV6-4; abundance: .; j_gene: TRBJ2-3; d_gene: .; CDR3nt: TGTGCCAGCAGTGACTCGCAGGGGAGCACAGATACGCAGTATTTT; CDR3aa: CASSDSQGSTDTQYF
v_gene: TRBV27; abundance: .; j_gene: TRBJ2-7; d_gene: .; CDR3nt: TGTGCCAGCTCCCCTAGGGGCAGCATCACCTACGAGCAGTACTTC; CDR3aa: CASSPRGSITYEQYF
v_gene: TRBV27; abundance: .; j_gene: TRBJ1-1; d_gene: .; CDR3nt: TGTGCCAGCAGTTTACGGGGGGGCGGAAAGGACACTGAAGCTTTCTTT; CDR3aa: CASSLRGGGKDTEAFF
v_gene: TRBV5-6; abundance: .; j_gene: TRBJ2-3; d_gene: .; CDR3nt: TGTGCCAGCAGCTTGGGAAGCACAGATACGCAGTATTTT; CDR3aa: CASSLGSTDTQYF
v_gene: TRBV19; abundance: .; j_gene: TRBJ2-5; d_gene: TRBD2; CDR3nt: TGTGCCAGTAATGACGGGGGGAGAGGGGAGACCCAGTACTTC; CDR3aa: CASNDGGRGETQYF
v_gene: TRBV6-1; abundance: .; j_gene: TRBJ1-5; d_gene: .; CDR3nt: TGTGCCAGCAGCGCTGGCATCTTAAGTGGACAGCCCCAGCATTTT; CDR3aa: CASSAGILSGQPQHF
v_gene: TRBV9; abundance: .; j_gene: TRBJ2-5; d_gene: .; CDR3nt: TGTGCCAGCAGCGTTTCCGGGACGGAGGAGACCCAGTACTTC; CDR3aa: CASSVSGTEETQYF
v_gene: TRBV28; abundance: .; j_gene: TRBJ1-2; d_gene: .; CDR3nt: TGTGCCAGCAGTTTAGGGGGACGATGGGCTAACTATGGCTACACCTTC; CDR3aa: CASSLGGRWANYGYTF
v_gene: TRBV6-6; abundance: .; j_gene: TRBJ1-4; d_gene: .; CDR3nt: TGTGCCAGCAGCCTAAATGGGCCCAGTGAAAAACTGTTTTTT; CDR3aa: CASSLNGPSEKLFF
v_gene: TRBV6-6; abundance: .; j_gene: TRBJ2-2; d_gene: TRBD2; CDR3nt: TGTGCCAGCAGTTACTCACTAGCGGCGAACACCGGGGAGCTGTTTTTT; CDR3aa: CASSYSLAANTGELFF
v_gene: TRBV28; abundance: medium-sized; j_gene: TRBJ1-2; d_gene: .; CDR3nt: TGTGCCAGCAGTTTAGAGCATGGACAGCTGAACTATGGCTACACCTTC; CDR3aa: CASSLEHGQLNYGYTF
v_gene: TRBV18; abundance: once; j_gene: TRBJ2-1; d_gene: TRBD2; CDR3nt: TGTGCCAGCTCACCGCGACGGGAGGGCCTAAATGAGCAGTTCTTC; CDR3aa: CASSPRREGLNEQFF
v_gene: TRBV5-5; abundance: .; j_gene: TRBJ1-2; d_gene: .; CDR3nt: TGTGCCAGCAGCTTGAACCGGGGGGCCGGTGGCTACACCTTC; CDR3aa: CASSLNRGAGGYTF
v_gene: TRBV9; abundance: .; j_gene: TRBJ1-2; d_gene: .; CDR3nt: TGTGCCAGCAGCGTAGGTGGCGAGGACAGTCATGGCTACACCTTC; CDR3aa: CASSVGGEDSHGYTF
v_gene: TRBV6-5; abundance: .; j_gene: TRBJ2-7; d_gene: .; CDR3nt: TGTGCCAGCAGTTACGGCATTGGAACCTACGAGCAGTACTTC; CDR3aa: CASSYGIGTYEQYF
v_gene: TRBV29-1; abundance: .; j_gene: TRBJ1-1; d_gene: TRBD1; CDR3nt: TGCAGCGTTACGCGACAGGGAAATACTGAAGCTTTCTTT; CDR3aa: CSVTRQGNTEAFF
v_gene: TRBV6-5; abundance: once; j_gene: TRBJ1-6; d_gene: TRBD1; CDR3nt: TGTGCCAGCAGTCACAGACAGGGGAGGAATTCACCCCTCCACTTT; CDR3aa: CASSHRQGRNSPLHF
v_gene: TRBV10-1; abundance: .; j_gene: TRBJ1-5; d_gene: .; CDR3nt: TGCGCCAGCAGTACTAGCGATCAGCCCCAGCATTTT; CDR3aa: CASSTSDQPQHF
v_gene: TRBV5-1; abundance: .; j_gene: TRBJ2-1; d_gene: .; CDR3nt: TGCGCCAGCAGCTTTTCTGACTACAATGAGCAGTTCTTC; CDR3aa: CASSFSDYNEQFF
v_gene: TRBV6-5; abundance: .; j_gene: TRBJ1-2; d_gene: .; CDR3nt: TGTGCCAGCTTTTGGGGGCCCATAGGCTACACCTTC; CDR3aa: CASFWGPIGYTF
v_gene: TRBV2; abundance: .; j_gene: TRBJ1-2; d_gene: .; CDR3nt: TGTGCCAGCAGTGAGGGCCGCCGCTATGGCTACACCTTC; CDR3aa: CASSEGRRYGYTF
v_gene: TRBV6-1; abundance: .; j_gene: TRBJ2-7; d_gene: TRBD2; CDR3nt: TGTGCCAGCAGTGTCACTAGCGGGGCAGGGGAGCAGTACTTC; CDR3aa: CASSVTSGAGEQYF
v_gene: TRBV30; abundance: .; j_gene: TRBJ1-5; d_gene: .; CDR3nt: TGTGCCTGGAGCCGGGGGTCGGATCAGCCCCAGCATTTT; CDR3aa: CAWSRGSDQPQHF
v_gene: TRBV15; abundance: .; j_gene: TRBJ2-6; d_gene: .; CDR3nt: TGTGCCACCAGCAGAGACAGGGGATCTGGGGCCAACGTCCTGACTTTC; CDR3aa: CATSRDRGSGANVLTF
v_gene: TRBV11-2; abundance: .; j_gene: TRBJ2-7; d_gene: TRBD1; CDR3nt: TGTGCCAGCAGCTTATCCAGGCAGGGGGCCTTCTACGAGCAGTACTTC; CDR3aa: CASSLSRQGAFYEQYF
v_gene: TRBV6-1; abundance: .; j_gene: TRBJ1-2; d_gene: .; CDR3nt: TGTGCCAGCAGTTCGGGGGGGCGCTTCTATGGCTACACCTTC; CDR3aa: CASSSGGRFYGYTF
v_gene: TRBV5-1; abundance: .; j_gene: TRBJ1-2; d_gene: TRBD1; CDR3nt: TGCGCCAGCAGCAATGACAGGGGCCATGGCTACACCTTC; CDR3aa: CASSNDRGHGYTF
v_gene: TRBV7-2; abundance: .; j_gene: TRBJ2-7; d_gene: TRBD2; CDR3nt: TGTGCCAGCAGCCTCCGACTAGCGGGGTACGAGCAGTACTTC; CDR3aa: CASSLRLAGYEQYF
v_gene: TRBV20-1; abundance: .; j_gene: TRBJ1-1; d_gene: .; CDR3nt: TGCAGTGCTTATCGTTCTGAAGCTTTCTTT; CDR3aa: CSAYRSEAFF
v_gene: TRBV27; abundance: .; j_gene: TRBJ1-5; d_gene: .; CDR3nt: TGTGCCAGCAGTTTAATGGGTGCGAGCAATCAGCCCCAGCATTTT; CDR3aa: CASSLMGASNQPQHF
v_gene: TRBV5-5; abundance: .; j_gene: TRBJ2-7; d_gene: .; CDR3nt: TGTGCCAGCAGCACCGGGCCCTACGAGCAGTACTTC; CDR3aa: CASSTGPYEQYF
v_gene: TRBV27; abundance: .; j_gene: TRBJ2-3; d_gene: TRBD2; CDR3nt: TGTGCCAGCAGTTTGGTCCTACTAGCGGGAGCATCTAGCACAGATACGCAGTATTTT; CDR3aa: CASSLVLLAGASSTDTQYF
v_gene: TRBV27; abundance: .; j_gene: TRBJ2-1; d_gene: TRBD2; CDR3nt: TGTGCCAGCAGTTTAGCGGGAGGGTTCAATGAGCAGTTCTTC; CDR3aa: CASSLAGGFNEQFF
v_gene: TRBV18; abundance: .; j_gene: TRBJ2-3; d_gene: .; CDR3nt: TGTGCCAGCTCACCACCGACCGCAGATACGCAGTATTTT; CDR3aa: CASSPPTADTQYF